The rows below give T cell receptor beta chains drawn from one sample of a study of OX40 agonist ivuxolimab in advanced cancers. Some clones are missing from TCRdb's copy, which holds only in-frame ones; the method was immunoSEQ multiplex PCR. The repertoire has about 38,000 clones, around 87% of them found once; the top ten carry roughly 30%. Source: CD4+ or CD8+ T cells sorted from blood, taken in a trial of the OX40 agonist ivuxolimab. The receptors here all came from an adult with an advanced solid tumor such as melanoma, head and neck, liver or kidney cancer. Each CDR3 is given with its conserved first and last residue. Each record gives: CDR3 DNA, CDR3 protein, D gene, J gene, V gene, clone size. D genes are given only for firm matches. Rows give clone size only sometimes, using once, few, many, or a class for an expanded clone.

cdr3_nt: TGTGCCATCAGTGGCGGGACTAGCGGGTCCACAGATACGCAGTATTTT
cdr3_aa: CAISGGTSGSTDTQYF
d_call: TRBD2
j_call: TRBJ2-3
v_call: TRBV10-3
clone_size: NA

cdr3_nt: TGTGCCAGCAGAGTCGGGGGAGGAAGTTATGAGCAGTACTTC
cdr3_aa: CASRVGGGSYEQYF
d_call: NA
j_call: TRBJ2-7
v_call: TRBV7-8
clone_size: NA

cdr3_nt: TGTGCCAGCTCACCGACTAGCGGGGTCTCCTACGAGCAGTACTTC
cdr3_aa: CASSPTSGVSYEQYF
d_call: TRBD2
j_call: TRBJ2-7
v_call: TRBV18
clone_size: NA

cdr3_nt: TGTGCCAGCAGCTTGGCCTACAGGGGAGTACCCGAGCAGTACTTC
cdr3_aa: CASSLAYRGVPEQYF
d_call: TRBD1
j_call: TRBJ2-7
v_call: TRBV5-6
clone_size: NA

cdr3_nt: TGTGCCAGCAGCTTAGAAGGGGACGGCTACACCTTC
cdr3_aa: CASSLEGDGYTF
d_call: NA
j_call: TRBJ1-2
v_call: TRBV11-2
clone_size: NA

cdr3_nt: TGTGCCAGCAGCTTATCCAGTTACGAGCAGTACTTC
cdr3_aa: CASSLSSYEQYF
d_call: NA
j_call: TRBJ2-7
v_call: TRBV11-2
clone_size: NA

cdr3_nt: TGTGCCAGCAGAATTACAGGGGCCGCCGTTAATCAGCCCCAGCATTTT
cdr3_aa: CASRITGAAVNQPQHF
d_call: NA
j_call: TRBJ1-5
v_call: TRBV21-1
clone_size: once

cdr3_nt: TGCGCCAGCAGCTCCCTAGCGGGAGGGCCGGCAGAAAATGAGCAGTTCTTC
cdr3_aa: CASSSLAGGPAENEQFF
d_call: TRBD2
j_call: TRBJ2-1
v_call: TRBV5-1
clone_size: NA

cdr3_nt: TGTGCCAGCAGCGTAGGGACAGGGCGTTTTAGTTCACCCCTCCACTTT
cdr3_aa: CASSVGTGRFSSPLHF
d_call: TRBD1
j_call: TRBJ1-6
v_call: TRBV11-2
clone_size: NA

cdr3_nt: TGCGCCAGCAGGGCCGGGACAGAGAATCAGCCCCAGCATTTT
cdr3_aa: CASRAGTENQPQHF
d_call: TRBD1
j_call: TRBJ1-5
v_call: TRBV4-1
clone_size: few

cdr3_nt: TGTGCCAGCAGCCCCCGGCTGGGGGAGACCGGGGAGCTGTTTTTT
cdr3_aa: CASSPRLGETGELFF
d_call: NA
j_call: TRBJ2-2
v_call: TRBV11-2
clone_size: NA

cdr3_nt: TGTGCCAGCAGCCCGGGGATAATACGGGGGAGCAATCAGCCCCAGCATTTT
cdr3_aa: CASSPGIIRGSNQPQHF
d_call: NA
j_call: TRBJ1-5
v_call: TRBV4-2
clone_size: NA

cdr3_nt: TGTGCCAGCAGCGCCGGGACTAGCGGGGACAATGAGCAGTTCTTC
cdr3_aa: CASSAGTSGDNEQFF
d_call: TRBD2
j_call: TRBJ2-1
v_call: TRBV9
clone_size: NA

cdr3_nt: TGTGCCAGTAGTATAGGGACAGGGTTCTACAATGAGCAGTTCTTC
cdr3_aa: CASSIGTGFYNEQFF
d_call: TRBD1
j_call: TRBJ2-1
v_call: TRBV19
clone_size: NA

cdr3_nt: TGCGCCAGCAGCTTGGCCGGGTCGTCCGTCGGGCAGTACTTC
cdr3_aa: CASSLAGSSVGQYF
d_call: NA
j_call: TRBJ2-7
v_call: TRBV5-1
clone_size: NA

cdr3_nt: TGTGCCATCAGTGAACCAGCGGGAGTGGTTCTCAATGAGCAGTTCTTC
cdr3_aa: CAISEPAGVVLNEQFF
d_call: TRBD2
j_call: TRBJ2-1
v_call: TRBV10-3
clone_size: NA

cdr3_nt: TGTGCCAGCAGCTACGGCGCTGCGAACACCGGGGAGCTGTTTTTT
cdr3_aa: CASSYGAANTGELFF
d_call: NA
j_call: TRBJ2-2
v_call: TRBV5-5
clone_size: NA

cdr3_nt: TGTGCCAGCAGTTACCGCGGGGGGGCCGGGGATACGCAGTATTTT
cdr3_aa: CASSYRGGAGDTQYF
d_call: TRBD2
j_call: TRBJ2-3
v_call: TRBV6-6
clone_size: NA

cdr3_nt: TGTGCCACCAGCAGAGTTAGGACAGGGCACAATCAGCCCCAGCATTTT
cdr3_aa: CATSRVRTGHNQPQHF
d_call: TRBD1
j_call: TRBJ1-5
v_call: TRBV15
clone_size: NA

cdr3_nt: TGTGCCAGCAGCCTCACTAGCGGGGCCTACGAGCAGTACTTC
cdr3_aa: CASSLTSGAYEQYF
d_call: TRBD2
j_call: TRBJ2-7
v_call: TRBV11-2
clone_size: NA

cdr3_nt: TGCGCCAGCACCCCGGTGGGGGTAAACTATGGCTACACCTTC
cdr3_aa: CASTPVGVNYGYTF
d_call: NA
j_call: TRBJ1-2
v_call: TRBV10-1
clone_size: medium-sized

cdr3_nt: TGTGCCAGCAGTAAGGGACAGGGCGCCTATGGCTACACCTTC
cdr3_aa: CASSKGQGAYGYTF
d_call: TRBD1
j_call: TRBJ1-2
v_call: TRBV6-5
clone_size: NA